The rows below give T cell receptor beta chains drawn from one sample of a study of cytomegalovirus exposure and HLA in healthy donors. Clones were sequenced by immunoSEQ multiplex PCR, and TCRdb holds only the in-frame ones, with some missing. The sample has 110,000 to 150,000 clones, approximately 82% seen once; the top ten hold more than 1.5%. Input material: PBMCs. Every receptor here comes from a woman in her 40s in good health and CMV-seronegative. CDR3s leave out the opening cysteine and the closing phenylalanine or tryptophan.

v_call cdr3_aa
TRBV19 ASSPQGQGGNQPQH
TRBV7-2 ASSLALGRGKNTEAF
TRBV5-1 ASTISGGSSYEQY
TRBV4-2 ASSQAFDRLETQY
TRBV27 ASSLFGSSDTQY
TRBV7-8 ASSLEPGNEQF
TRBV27 ASSLFLAGAETQY
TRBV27 ASSLYRASGYEQY
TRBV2 ASSATDEKLF
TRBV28 ASSWTRDSEDYGYT
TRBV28 ASSYTKWPLH
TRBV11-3 ASSLDPGQGREQY
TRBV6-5 ASLPGDGSYGYT
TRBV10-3 AISPLAGARNEQF
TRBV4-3 ASSQVPLGGEGGNIQY
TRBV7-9 ASTRTGINYGYT
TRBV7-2 ASSPGPDSFFEAF
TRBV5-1 ASNRDINTEAF
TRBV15 ATSRDLGRNEKLF
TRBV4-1 ASSLLDRVIYEQY
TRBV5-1 ASSLGGSGEGNTEAF
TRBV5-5 ASSLVVAGGGETQY
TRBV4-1 ASSQGQGPTYEQY
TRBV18 ASSPHGLADSYNEQF
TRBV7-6 ASSLGGKSTDTQY
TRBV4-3 ASSQELVAGAGEQF
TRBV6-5 ASSYWLADYNEQF
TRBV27 ASSLRGRLQPQH
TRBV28 ATITYFQAGLEAF
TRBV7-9 ASHGAGGYEQY
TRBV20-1 SARYGESAF